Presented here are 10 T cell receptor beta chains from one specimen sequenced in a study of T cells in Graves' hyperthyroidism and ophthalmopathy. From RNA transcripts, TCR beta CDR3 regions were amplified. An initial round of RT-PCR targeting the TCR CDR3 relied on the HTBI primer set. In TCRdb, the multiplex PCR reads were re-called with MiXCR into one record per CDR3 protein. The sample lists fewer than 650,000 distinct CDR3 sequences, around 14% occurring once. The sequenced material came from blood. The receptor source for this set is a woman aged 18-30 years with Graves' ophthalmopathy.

Written as DNA, the CDR3 is TGTGCCAGCAGCTCAGAACAGGGATACGAGCACGAGCAGTACTTC. Residues: CASSSEQGYEHEQYF. The rearrangement uses TRBV3-1 and TRBJ2-7; possible D gene TRBD1, 6 bases. Trimming took off 5 bases at V and 5 bases at J, with 19 bases between the two ends. This CDR3 comprises 15 residues. CDR1 LGHDT and CDR2 YNNKEL come from the germline V gene (reference sequence).

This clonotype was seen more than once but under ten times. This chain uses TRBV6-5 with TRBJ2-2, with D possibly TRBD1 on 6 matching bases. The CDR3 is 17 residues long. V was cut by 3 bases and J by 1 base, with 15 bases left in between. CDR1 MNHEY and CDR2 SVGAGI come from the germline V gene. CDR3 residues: CASSYSLWDKNTGELFF. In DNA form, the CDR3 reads TGTGCCAGCAGTTATAGTTTGTGGGACAAGAACACCGGGGAGCTGTTTTTT.

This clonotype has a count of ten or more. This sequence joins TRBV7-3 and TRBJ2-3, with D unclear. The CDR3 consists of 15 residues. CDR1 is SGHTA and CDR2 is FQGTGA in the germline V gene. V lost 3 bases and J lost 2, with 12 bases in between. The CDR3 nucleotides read TGTGCCAGCAGCTTCGTCTCCGGTTCCACAGATACGCAGTATTTT. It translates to CASSFVSGSTDTQYF.

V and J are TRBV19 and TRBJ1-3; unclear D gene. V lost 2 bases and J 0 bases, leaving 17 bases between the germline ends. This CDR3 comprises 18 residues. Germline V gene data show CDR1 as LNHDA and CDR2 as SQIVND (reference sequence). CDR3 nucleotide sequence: TGTGCCAGTAGTATATTTCTCGTGGATGGTCTCTCTGGAAACACCATATATTTT. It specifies CASSIFLVDGLSGNTIYF.

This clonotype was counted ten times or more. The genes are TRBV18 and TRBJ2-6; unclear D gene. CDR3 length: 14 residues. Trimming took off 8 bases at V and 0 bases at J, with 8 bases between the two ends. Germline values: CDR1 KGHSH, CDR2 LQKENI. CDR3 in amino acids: CASSPPSGANVLTF. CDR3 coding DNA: TGTGCCAGCAGTCCCCCCTCTGGGGCCAACGTCCTGACTTTC.

The CDR3 DNA reads TGCAGCGCCGAGACGGATGAGCAGTTCTTC. Amino acid sequence: CSAETDEQFF. The chain joins TRBV29-1 to TRBJ2-1, with D hard to call. CDR1 is SQVTM and CDR2 is ANQGSEA in the germline V gene. CDR3 length: 10 amino acids. Deletions cut 7 bases from V and 8 bases from J, with 9 bases between.

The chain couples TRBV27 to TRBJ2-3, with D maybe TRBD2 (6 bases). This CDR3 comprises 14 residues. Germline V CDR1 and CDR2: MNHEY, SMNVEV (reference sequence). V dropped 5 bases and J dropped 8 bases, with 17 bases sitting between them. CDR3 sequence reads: CASSALAPQVTQYF. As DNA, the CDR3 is TGTGCCAGCAGTGCCCTAGCGCCTCAGGTTACGCAGTATTTT.

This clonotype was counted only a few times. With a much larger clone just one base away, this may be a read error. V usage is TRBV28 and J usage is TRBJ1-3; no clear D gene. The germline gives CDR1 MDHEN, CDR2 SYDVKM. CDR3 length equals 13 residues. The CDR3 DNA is TGTGCCAGCAGTTTAGTCATGGGAAGCACCATATATTTT. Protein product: CASSLVMGSTIYF.

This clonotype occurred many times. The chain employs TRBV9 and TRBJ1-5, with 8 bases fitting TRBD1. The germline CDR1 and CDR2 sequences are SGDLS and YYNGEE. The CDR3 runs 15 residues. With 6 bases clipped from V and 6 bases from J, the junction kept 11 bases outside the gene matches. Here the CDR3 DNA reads TGTGCCAGCAACCCGACAGGGGCCCTTATTCAGCCCCAGCATTTT. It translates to CASNPTGALIQPQHF.

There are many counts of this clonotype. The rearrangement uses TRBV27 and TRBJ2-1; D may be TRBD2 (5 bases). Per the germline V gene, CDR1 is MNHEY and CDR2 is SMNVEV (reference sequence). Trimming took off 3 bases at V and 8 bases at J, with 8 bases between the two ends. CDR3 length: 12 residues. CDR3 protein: CASSFRTDEQFF. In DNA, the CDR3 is TGTGCCAGCAGTTTTCGGACTGATGAGCAGTTCTTC.